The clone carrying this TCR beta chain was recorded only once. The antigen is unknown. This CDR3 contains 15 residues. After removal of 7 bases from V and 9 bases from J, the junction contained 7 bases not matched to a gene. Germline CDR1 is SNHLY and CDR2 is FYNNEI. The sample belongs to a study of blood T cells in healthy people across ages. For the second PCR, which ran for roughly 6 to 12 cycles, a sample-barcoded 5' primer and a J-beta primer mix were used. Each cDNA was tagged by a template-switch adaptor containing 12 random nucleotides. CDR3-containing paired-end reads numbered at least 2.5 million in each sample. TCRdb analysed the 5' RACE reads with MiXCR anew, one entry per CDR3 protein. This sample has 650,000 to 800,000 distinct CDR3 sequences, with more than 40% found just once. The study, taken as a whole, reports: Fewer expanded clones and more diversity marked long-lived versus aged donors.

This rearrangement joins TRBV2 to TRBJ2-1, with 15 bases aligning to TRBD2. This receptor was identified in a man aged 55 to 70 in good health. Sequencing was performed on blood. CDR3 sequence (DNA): TGTGCCAGCATCGGACTAGCGGGGGGGCGGAGTGAGCAGTTCTTC. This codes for CASIGLAGGRSEQFF.